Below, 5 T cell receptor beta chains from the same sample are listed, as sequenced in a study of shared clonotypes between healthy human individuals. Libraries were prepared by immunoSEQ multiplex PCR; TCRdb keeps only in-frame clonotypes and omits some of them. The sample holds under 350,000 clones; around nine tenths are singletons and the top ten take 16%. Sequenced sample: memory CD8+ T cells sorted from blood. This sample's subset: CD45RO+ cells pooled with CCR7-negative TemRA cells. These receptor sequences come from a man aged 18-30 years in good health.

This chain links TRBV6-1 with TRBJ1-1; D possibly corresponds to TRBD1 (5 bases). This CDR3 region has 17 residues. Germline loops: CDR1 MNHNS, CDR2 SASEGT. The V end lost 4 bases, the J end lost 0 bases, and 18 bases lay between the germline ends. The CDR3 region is CASSAGFLDGLNTEAFF. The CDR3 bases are TGTGCCAGCAGTGCAGGGTTCTTAGACGGCCTGAACACTGAAGCTTTCTTT.

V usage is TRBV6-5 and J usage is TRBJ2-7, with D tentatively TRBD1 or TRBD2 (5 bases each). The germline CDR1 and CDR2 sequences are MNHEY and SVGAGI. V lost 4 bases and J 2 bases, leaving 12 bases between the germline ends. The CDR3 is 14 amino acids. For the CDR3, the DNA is TGTGCCAGCAGTTCGGTCGAGGGACCCTACGAGCAGTACTTC. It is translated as CASSSVEGPYEQYF.

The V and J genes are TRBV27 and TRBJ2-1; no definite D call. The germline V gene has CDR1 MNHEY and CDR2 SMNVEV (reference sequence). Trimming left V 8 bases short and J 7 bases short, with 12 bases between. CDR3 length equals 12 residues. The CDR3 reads CASGPLMNEQFF. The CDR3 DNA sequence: TGTGCCAGCGGCCCTCTCATGAATGAGCAGTTCTTC.

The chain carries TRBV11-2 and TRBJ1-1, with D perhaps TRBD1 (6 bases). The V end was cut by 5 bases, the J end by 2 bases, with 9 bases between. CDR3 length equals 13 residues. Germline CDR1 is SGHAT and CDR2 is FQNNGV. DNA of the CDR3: TGTGCCAGCAGCCCACAGGGCAACACTGAAGCTTTCTTT. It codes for CASSPQGNTEAFF.

The CDR3 bases are TGCGCCAGCAGCCCCGGGACAGGGCTGGTTAACTATGGCTACACCTTC. Protein: CASSPGTGLVNYGYTF. The chain uses TRBV4-3 and TRBJ1-2, with TRBD1 matching 9 bases. The CDR3 runs 16 residues. Germline CDR1 is LGHNA and CDR2 is YSLEER. V gave up 4 bases and J gave up 1 base; unmatched junction bases: 7.